The 32 T cell receptor beta chains presented below share a single source sample, sequenced in a study of T cells in Graves' hyperthyroidism and ophthalmopathy. The source material, RNA transcripts, was used to amplify TCR beta CDR3 regions. Initially, a first-round RT-PCR of the TCR CDR3 employed the HTBI primer set. TCRdb reprocessed the multiplex PCR reads via MiXCR and lists one record per CDR3 protein. The sample yields 250,000 to 300,000 distinct CDR3 sequences, around 20% seen once. Sequenced input: blood. Source of these receptors: a man aged 50-60 years with Graves' ophthalmopathy.

This clonotype came up a few times. The rearrangement links TRBV5-8 to TRBJ1-5, with 9 bases matching TRBD1. Germline V gives CDR1 SGHTS, CDR2 YDEGEE. Unmatched junction bases numbered 7, after V lost 5 bases and J lost 4 bases. The CDR3 runs 15 residues. This CDR3 reads CASRPRGTGNQPQHF. The CDR3 region has the DNA TGTGCCAGCAGACCCCGCGGGACAGGGAATCAGCCCCAGCATTTT.

There are a few counts of this clonotype. This chain uses TRBV7-9 with TRBJ1-2; 7 bases are a match to TRBD1. V gave up 6 bases and J gave up 5 bases; unmatched junction bases: 9. The CDR3 runs 14 residues. Germline V lookup: CDR1 SEHNR, CDR2 FQNEAQ (reference sequence). Written as DNA, the CDR3 is TGTGCCAGCAGTACAGGGGAGCCATTATATGGCTACACCTTC. It translates to CASSTGEPLYGYTF.

The chain employs TRBV5-8 and TRBJ2-1, with 8 bases matching TRBD2. The CDR3 spans 16 residues. Trimming cost V 3 bases and J 4 bases; bases outside gene matches: 9. CDR1 and CDR2 (germline): SGHTS, YDEGEE. CDR3 nucleotide sequence: TGTGCCAGCAGCTCCTCTCCGAGCGGGGGATACAATGAGCAGTTCTTC. Encoded protein: CASSSSPSGGYNEQFF.

This clonotype was observed many times. The rearrangement joins TRBV7-6 to TRBJ1-6; D not certain. Germline loops: CDR1 SGHVS, CDR2 FNYEAQ. The CDR3 contains 16 residues. The V end lost 1 base, the J end lost 4 bases, and 11 bases lay between the germline ends. CDR3 protein: CASSLGPPQYNSPLHF. CDR3 sequence (DNA): TGTGCCAGCAGCTTAGGCCCCCCTCAATATAATTCACCCCTCCACTTT.

This clonotype was observed many times. The rearrangement uses TRBV18 and TRBJ1-1; TRBD1 might be the D (6 bases). The CDR3 has 15 residues. V was shortened by 0 bases and J by 3 bases, with 11 bases between the two germline ends. Germline V lookup: CDR1 KGHSH, CDR2 LQKENI. The CDR3 is CASSPPTGLDTEAFF. DNA for the CDR3: TGTGCCAGCTCACCACCTACAGGGCTGGACACTGAAGCTTTCTTT.

This sequence joins TRBV19 and TRBJ1-1; 7 bases align to TRBD1. Trimming cost V 1 base and J 6 bases; bases outside gene matches: 8. Germline CDR1 LNHDA, CDR2 SQIVND (reference sequence). This CDR3 is built from 15 residues. The CDR3 sequence is CASSIGPTGDSEAFF. CDR3 nucleotide sequence: TGTGCCAGTAGTATAGGTCCTACAGGGGACTCTGAAGCTTTCTTT.

The chain has TRBV11-2 and TRBJ2-5; 13 bases fit TRBD2. The junction had 9 bases not matched to a gene; V was cut back by 4 bases and J by 4 bases. The germline gives CDR1 SGHAT, CDR2 FQNNGV. CDR3 length equals 17 residues. CDR3 DNA sequence: TGTGCCAGCAGCTCTCCCGGGACTAGCGGGATTGTAGAGACCCAGTACTTC. It codes for CASSSPGTSGIVETQYF.

This clonotype was recorded a few times. V is TRBV7-3 and J is TRBJ1-6; TRBD1 agrees at 11 bases. With 4 bases clipped from V and 10 bases from J, the junction kept 9 bases outside the gene matches. This CDR3 has 16 amino acids. Germline CDR1 reads SGHTA; CDR2 reads FQGTGA. DNA of the CDR3: TGTGCCAGCAGCTATTCCGGGACAGGGGGTATCTCACCCCTCCACTTT. This encodes CASSYSGTGGISPLHF.

This clonotype has ten or more counts. The chain couples TRBV20-1 to TRBJ2-1; 10 nucleotides line up with TRBD2. V shed 3 bases and J 5 bases; nucleotides not matched to a gene: 10. Per germline, CDR1 DFQATT and CDR2 SNEGSKA (reference sequence). The CDR3 covers 16 residues. The CDR3 here is CSASWGLAGADNEQFF. CDR3 bases: TGCAGTGCTAGTTGGGGGCTAGCGGGAGCCGACAATGAGCAGTTCTTC.

This clonotype was recorded at least ten times. This chain uses TRBV18 with TRBJ2-2; tentative D call: TRBD2 (6 bases). This CDR3 region has 15 residues. V was trimmed by 3 bases and J by 0 bases, leaving 8 bases between them. Germline V lookup: CDR1 KGHSH, CDR2 LQKENI. CDR3 nucleotides: TGTGCCAGCTCACCGGGACTGACGAACACCGGGGAGCTGTTTTTT. The encoded protein is CASSPGLTNTGELFF.

This clonotype came up a few times. The CDR3 reads CASSAPRGGLSEAFF. The CDR3 coding sequence is TGTGCCAGCAGTGCCCCCCGAGGGGGGCTTAGTGAAGCTTTCTTT. The chain joins TRBV25-1 to TRBJ1-1; D may be TRBD1 (6 bases). The CDR3 sequence is 15 residues long. Trimming stripped 4 bases from V and 7 bases from J, with 19 bases between. Germline CDR1 and CDR2: MGHDK and SYGVNS. The full variable domain, completed using reference TRBV25-1 and TRBJ1-1, is EADIYQTPRYLVIGTGKKITLECSQTMGHDKMYWYQQDPGMELHLIHYSYGVNSTEKGDLSSESTVSRIRTEHFPLTLESARPSHTSQYLCASSAPRGGLSEAFFGQGTRLTVV.

This clonotype was detected ten times or more. V gene TRBV2 combines with J gene TRBJ2-1, with D hard to call. Trimming took off 6 bases at V and 7 bases at J, with 13 bases between the two ends. This CDR3 region has 13 residues. Germline loops: CDR1 SNHLY, CDR2 FYNNEI. DNA of the CDR3: TGTGCCAGCAGCCGTTCAGAGTTTAATGAGCAGTTCTTC. Residues: CASSRSEFNEQFF.

This chain joins TRBV20-1 and TRBJ2-7, with 9 bases fitting TRBD1. The CDR3 length is 18 residues. Germline V gene sequence: CDR1 DFQATT, CDR2 SNEGSKA (reference sequence). V shed 0 bases, J shed 4 bases, and the junction held 16 bases outside the gene matches. The CDR3 DNA is TGCAGTGCTAGAGATACGGGTACAGGGGGCGTCTCCGTTTACGAGCAGTACTTC. As protein: CSARDTGTGGVSVYEQYF.

Only one count was recorded for this clonotype. The J gene is TRBJ2-3, the V gene TRBV29-1, with D possibly matching TRBD2 (5 bases). Germline CDR1 and CDR2: SQVTM and ANQGSEA. The CDR3 runs 14 residues. V was trimmed by 5 bases and J by 6 bases, leaving 18 bases between them. The CDR3 DNA reads TGCAGCGTTAGTGGGGAGCAGCACATGGATACGCAGTATTTT. Translating gives CSVSGEQHMDTQYF.

This clonotype came up many times. The genes are TRBV3-1 and TRBJ2-5, with D perhaps given as TRBD1 or TRBD2 (5 bases each). V shed 4 bases and J shed 7 bases, with 13 bases lying between them. This CDR3 has 13 residues. Germline lookup yields CDR1 LGHDT and CDR2 YNNKEL (reference sequence). The CDR3 loop is CASSPGTYRTQYF. CDR3 DNA sequence: TGTGCCAGCAGCCCCGGGACGTATAGGACCCAGTACTTC.

In its sample, this clonotype was seen many times. This chain uses TRBV15 with TRBJ2-1; 11 nucleotides agree with TRBD2. Germline V gene sequence: CDR1 LNHNV, CDR2 YYDKDF (reference sequence). This CDR3 comprises 18 residues. The junction had 15 bases not matched to a gene; V was cut back by 2 bases and J by 9 bases. CDR3 protein: CATSRPLPGTSGRSEQFF. CDR3 in DNA: TGTGCCACCAGCAGACCCCTTCCGGGGACTAGCGGTAGGAGTGAGCAGTTCTTC.

This clonotype was seen repeatedly, ten times or more. The chain has TRBV6-1 and TRBJ2-7, with D hard to call. The V gene lost 10 bases and the J gene lost 1 base, with 14 bases spanning the gap. Per the germline V gene, CDR1 is MNHNS and CDR2 is SASEGT. This CDR3 has 13 residues. The CDR3 region is CATAPQLSYEQYF. The CDR3 DNA sequence: TGTGCCACCGCCCCACAGCTTTCCTACGAGCAGTACTTC.

V and J are TRBV9 and TRBJ2-5, with D hard to call. V was shortened by 4 bases and J by 4 bases, with 11 bases between the two germline ends. Germline V gene sequence: CDR1 SGDLS, CDR2 YYNGEE. This CDR3 region has 13 residues. The CDR3 protein is CASSPHPVETQYF. The CDR3 DNA reads TGTGCCAGCAGCCCTCACCCCGTAGAGACCCAGTACTTC.

V is TRBV20-1 and J is TRBJ2-7; TRBD2 matches at 8 bases. The CDR3 sequence is 13 residues long. The germline gives CDR1 DFQATT, CDR2 SNEGSKA (reference sequence). V was pared by 3 bases and J by 3 bases, with 4 bases of the junction left unmatched. Here the CDR3 reads CSASSGADYEQYF. The CDR3 nucleotides read TGCAGTGCTAGTAGCGGGGCGGACTACGAGCAGTACTTC.

This clonotype was counted many times. Here the CDR3 DNA reads TGTGCCAGCAGTCCCGACAGGGGGGGCCTTAATGAGCAGTTCTTC. Encoded protein: CASSPDRGGLNEQFF. The chain combines TRBV28 with TRBJ2-1; 9 nucleotides match TRBD1. There are 15 residues in the CDR3. The germline CDR1 and CDR2 sequences are MDHEN and SYDVKM. Trimming removed 5 bases from V and 7 bases from J; junction bases left unmatched: 9. The variable domain in full, completed from reference TRBV28 and TRBJ2-1, reads DVKVTQSSRYLVKRTGEKVFLECVQDMDHENMFWYRQDPGLGLRLIYFSYDVKMKEKGDIPEGYSVSREKKERFSLILESASTNQTSMYLCASSPDRGGLNEQFFGPGTRLTVL.

This clonotype was counted only a few times. The CDR3 DNA reads as TGCAGCGTTGAAGATCTAGGGGGGGAGGGTAAAAACATTCAGTACTTC. It encodes CSVEDLGGEGKNIQYF. The chain links TRBV29-1 to TRBJ2-4, with D possibly TRBD2 on 7 matching bases. The CDR3 totals 16 residues. The germline gives CDR1 SQVTM, CDR2 ANQGSEA. V was pared by 0 bases and J by 4 bases, with 16 bases between.

In its sample, this clonotype was seen many times. As DNA, the CDR3 is TGTGCCAGCTCACCCTACGACAAGAACACTGAAGCTTTCTTT. Amino acid sequence: CASSPYDKNTEAFF. The gene calls are TRBV18 and TRBJ1-1; D is ambiguous. Germline CDR1 and CDR2: KGHSH and LQKENI. CDR3 length: 14 amino acids. The germline V and J ends were trimmed by 3 bases and 1 base, with 9 bases remaining between them.

This clonotype was counted only a few times. J is TRBJ1-4 and V is TRBV7-9; weak D call: TRBD1 (6 bases). V was pared by 4 bases and J by 13 bases, with 13 bases between. CDR1 is SEHNR and CDR2 is FQNEAQ in the germline V gene (reference sequence). This CDR3 comprises 12 residues. CDR3 residues: CASSSGQTGLFF. The CDR3 bases are TGTGCCAGCAGCTCCGGACAGACAGGACTGTTTTTT.

This clonotype was seen only a few times. The chain recombines TRBV27 with TRBJ2-3; 7 nucleotides align to TRBD1. V was pared by 3 bases and J by 2 bases, with 14 bases of the junction left unmatched. Germline-derived CDR1 and CDR2 are MNHEY and SMNVEV (reference sequence). This CDR3 has 18 amino acids. The chain's CDR3 is CASSFPDRVGGDTDTQYF. The CDR3 DNA sequence: TGTGCCAGCAGTTTTCCCGACAGGGTCGGCGGAGACACAGATACGCAGTATTTT.

This clonotype has ten or more counts. The V and J genes are TRBV7-3 and TRBJ2-3; TRBD2 agrees at 10 bases. The junction had 6 bases not matched to a gene; V was cut back by 8 bases and J by 4 bases. The CDR3 totals 14 residues. CDR1 SGHTA and CDR2 FQGTGA come from the germline V gene. This chain's CDR3 is CASSRAGGSDTQYF. CDR3 in DNA: TGTGCCAGCTCCCGAGCGGGAGGGTCAGATACGCAGTATTTT.

This clonotype occurred many times. The chain recombines TRBV24-1 with TRBJ1-1; D possibly corresponds to TRBD1 (5 bases). This CDR3 is 15 amino acids long. Germline V gene sequence: CDR1 KGHDR, CDR2 SFDVKD. Trimming shortened V by 1 base and J by 1 base, and 9 bases separated the two germline ends. Here the CDR3 DNA reads TGTGCCACCAGTGATTTAAAGGGGCAGAACACTGAAGCTTTCTTT. Translating it yields CATSDLKGQNTEAFF.

This clonotype was counted between two and nine times. A much larger clone sits a single nucleotide away, making a read error possible. The conserved phenylalanine or tryptophan normally closing the CDR3 is absent here, so this likely arose from a read error. This chain links TRBV11-2 with TRBJ2-7; perhaps TRBD1 as D (6 bases). The CDR3 consists of 14 residues. Germline V lookup: CDR1 SGHAT, CDR2 FQNNGV. Trimming removed 5 bases at V and 3 bases at J, with 14 bases between. This CDR3 is CASSPKRGIYEQYL. CDR3 sequence (DNA): TGTGCCAGCAGCCCCAAAAGGGGGATCTACGAGCAGTACCTC.

This clonotype was picked up a small number of times. The V call is TRBV25-1, the J call TRBJ2-4; 15 bases match TRBD2. Trimming took 6 bases from V and 8 from J; bases not matched to a gene: 14. Germline CDR1 reads MGHDK; CDR2 reads SYGVNS. CDR3 length: 18 residues. The CDR3 sequence is CASSASIGLAGGVDIQYF. Written as DNA, the CDR3 is TGTGCCAGCAGCGCTTCTATTGGACTAGCGGGAGGGGTGGACATTCAGTACTTC. The full variable domain, with the rest looked up from reference TRBV25-1 and TRBJ2-4, is EADIYQTPRYLVIGTGKKITLECSQTMGHDKMYWYQQDPGMELHLIHYSYGVNSTEKGDLSSESTVSRIRTEHFPLTLESARPSHTSQYLCASSASIGLAGGVDIQYFGAGTRLSVL.

This clonotype was detected many times. This sequence joins TRBV11-2 and TRBJ2-5; 11 positions agree with TRBD2. The CDR3 contains 17 residues. With 2 bases clipped from V and 4 bases from J, the junction kept 9 bases outside the gene matches. Per germline, CDR1 SGHAT and CDR2 FQNNGV. The CDR3 DNA reads as TGTGCCAGCAGCTTACAGCCGGGACTAGCGGTTAGAGAGACCCAGTACTTC. Amino acids: CASSLQPGLAVRETQYF.

This clonotype has more than one count but fewer than ten. The chain combines TRBV19 with TRBJ2-3, with 13 positions matching TRBD2. J lost 4 bases, V lost 1 base, and 5 bases had no gene match. The CDR3 sequence is 17 residues long. Germline V CDR1 and CDR2: LNHDA, SQIVND (reference sequence). The CDR3 loop reads CASSIAGLAGEPDTQYF. The CDR3, as DNA: TGTGCCAGTAGTATAGCCGGACTAGCGGGAGAACCAGATACGCAGTATTTT.

This clonotype was seen at least ten times. An end of the junction differs from the germline gene, which may be a read error. The chain joins TRBV3-1 to TRBJ1-2, with 7 positions matching TRBD1. The CDR3 sequence is 14 residues long. Germline loops: CDR1 LGHDT, CDR2 YNNKEL (reference sequence). CDR3 sequence: CASTQGTGASGYTF. The CDR3 DNA follows: TGTGCCAGCACCCAAGGCACAGGGGCTAGCGGCTACACCTTC.

The sample holds many counts of this clonotype. This sequence joins TRBV20-1 and TRBJ2-7, with 7 bases lining up with TRBD2. V was pared by 3 bases and J by 2 bases, with 4 bases of the junction left unmatched. This CDR3 contains 13 residues. Germline V gene lookup returns CDR1 DFQATT and CDR2 SNEGSKA (reference sequence). The CDR3 loop reads CSASGEGPYEQYF. As DNA, the CDR3 is TGCAGTGCTAGTGGGGAGGGACCCTACGAGCAGTACTTC.